These 15 T cell receptor beta chains originate from one sample sequenced in a study of OX40 agonist ivuxolimab in advanced cancers. Using immunoSEQ multiplex PCR, the repertoire was profiled, and TCRdb retains in-frame clones only, with some absent. The sample includes 100,000 or so clones, 85% to 90% of them seen just once. The sample in question was CD4+ or CD8+ T cells sorted from blood, obtained in a trial of the OX40 agonist ivuxolimab. The origin of the receptors is an adult with an advanced solid tumor such as melanoma, head and neck, liver or kidney cancer.

This clone has just a few counts. The chain joins TRBV4-1 to TRBJ2-4; 11 bases fit TRBD2. Germline-derived CDR1 and CDR2 are MGHRA and YSYEKL. The CDR3 totals 16 residues. V was clipped by 3 bases and J by 2 bases; unmatched bases: 3. The CDR3 loop is CASSQTSGVTKNIQYF. The CDR3, as DNA: TGCGCCAGCAGCCAGACTAGCGGGGTAACCAAAAACATTCAGTACTTC.

The chain couples TRBV5-4 to TRBJ2-1, with 9 bases aligning to TRBD2. The CDR3 has 15 amino acids. The germline V gene encodes CDR1 SGHNT and CDR2 YYREEE (reference sequence). Trimming took 2 bases from V and 5 from J; bases not matched to a gene: 5. CDR3 protein: CASSLAGGSDNEQFF. The CDR3 region has the DNA TGTGCCAGCAGCTTAGCGGGAGGATCGGACAATGAGCAGTTCTTC. Full variable domain (rest looked up from reference TRBV5-4 and TRBJ2-1): ETGVTQSPTHLIKTRGQQVTLRCSSQSGHNTVSWYQQALGQGPQFIFQYYREEENGRGNFPPRFSGLQFPNYSSELNVNALELDDSALYLCASSLAGGSDNEQFFGPGTRLTVL.

The rearrangement joins TRBV7-3 to TRBJ2-1, with D maybe TRBD2 (6 bases). The V end lost 2 bases, the J end lost 8 bases, and 16 bases lay between the germline ends. The CDR3 loop spans 15 amino acids. CDR1 SGHTA and CDR2 FQGTGA come from the germline V gene. The CDR3, as DNA: TGTGCCAGCAGCTTATATCGGGAGAGGTACGATGAGCAGTTCTTC. Protein product: CASSLYRERYDEQFF.

This clone has a handful of counts. V and J are TRBV5-1 and TRBJ1-1, with D uncertain. Per germline, CDR1 SGHRS and CDR2 YFSETQ. The ends were cut back, 2 bases at V and 3 bases at J, with 5 bases in the middle. The length of the CDR3 is 12 residues. As DNA, the CDR3 is TGCGCCAGCAGCTTCGGAGACACTGAAGCTTTCTTT. Amino acids: CASSFGDTEAFF. The whole variable domain, filled in from reference TRBV5-1 and TRBJ1-1, reads KAGVTQTPRYLIKTRGQQVTLSCSPISGHRSVSWYQQTPGQGLQFLFEYFSETQRNKGNFPGRFSGRQFSNSRSEMNVSTLELGDSALYLCASSFGDTEAFFGQGTRLTVV.

This clone occurred a few times. V usage is TRBV6-5 and J usage is TRBJ1-3; D is undetermined. Trimming took 0 bases from V and 0 from J, leaving 6 bases between them. The CDR3 contains 15 residues. Germline lookup yields CDR1 MNHEY and CDR2 SVGAGI. The DNA of the CDR3 is TGTGCCAGCAGTTACTCGCTGTTCTCTGGAAACACCATATATTTT. Translation: CASSYSLFSGNTIYF.

The CDR3 region has the DNA TGCAGTGCCGCGACTCTCCGCGAGCAGTTCTTC. Protein product: CSAATLREQFF. The V and J genes are TRBV20-1 and TRBJ2-1; D gene ambiguous. The V gene lost 6 bases and the J gene lost 10 bases, with 13 bases spanning the gap. The CDR3 runs to 11 residues. Looked up from germline, CDR1 is DFQATT and CDR2 is SNEGSKA (reference sequence).

The rearrangement joins TRBV5-1 to TRBJ2-7, with D possibly being TRBD1 or TRBD2 (7 bases each). The CDR3 sequence is 14 residues long. Trimming stripped 2 bases from V and 6 bases from J, with 15 bases between. Germline V gene lookup returns CDR1 SGHRS and CDR2 YFSETQ. The CDR3 nucleotides are TGCGCCAGCAGCTTTGGAGACAGGGAGGGCGAGCAGTACTTC. Translation gives CASSFGDREGEQYF.

In this sample, this clone turned up a few times. The CDR3 nucleotides are TGTGCCAGCAGTTACGGTTATAAGGCCTATGGCTACACCTTC. Translating gives CASSYGYKAYGYTF. The chain links TRBV6-6 to TRBJ1-2; D unclear. Germline V gene sequence: CDR1 MNHNY, CDR2 SVGAGI (reference sequence). V was cut by 2 bases and J by 4 bases, with 11 bases left in between. The CDR3 has 14 residues.

The chain uses TRBV28 and TRBJ2-1; 7 nucleotides agree with TRBD2. Germline V lookup: CDR1 MDHEN, CDR2 SYDVKM. The V gene end was trimmed by 3 bases and the J gene end by 7 bases; junction bases not matched to a gene: 9. The CDR3 spans 15 residues. The CDR3: CASSFLAGVGNEQFF. The CDR3 region has the DNA TGTGCCAGCAGTTTCCTCGCGGGAGTAGGGAATGAGCAGTTCTTC.

The chain joins TRBV19 to TRBJ1-2, with unresolved D. Trimming removed 9 bases at V and 4 bases at J, with 18 bases between. The CDR3 spans 14 residues. CDR1 is LNHDA and CDR2 is SQIVND in the germline V gene (reference sequence). The CDR3 nucleotides read TGTGCCAGCCAAAGAGGGCTCCCTCCCTATGGCTACACCTTC. It encodes CASQRGLPPYGYTF.

The rearrangement links TRBV5-1 to TRBJ2-2; D unclear. The ends were cut back, 0 bases at V and 2 bases at J, with 8 bases in the middle. CDR3 length: 15 amino acids. CDR1 and CDR2 from the germline V gene are SGHRS and YFSETQ. This chain's CDR3 is CASSLGHTNTGELFF. CDR3 nucleotides: TGCGCCAGCAGCTTGGGACATACTAACACCGGGGAGCTGTTTTTT. Drawing the rest from reference TRBV5-1 and TRBJ2-2, the complete variable domain is KAGVTQTPRYLIKTRGQQVTLSCSPISGHRSVSWYQQTPGQGLQFLFEYFSETQRNKGNFPGRFSGRQFSNSRSEMNVSTLELGDSALYLCASSLGHTNTGELFFGEGSRLTVL.

The chain carries TRBV5-4 and TRBJ1-2; no clear D gene. CDR3 length: 15 residues. The V end lost 5 bases, the J end lost 4 bases, and 18 bases lay between the germline ends. CDR1 is SGHNT, CDR2 YYREEE, per germline (reference sequence). In DNA, the CDR3 is TGTGCCAGCAGGTTGACCGGACCGGCGTCCTATGGCTACACCTTC. Its translation: CASRLTGPASYGYTF. Variable domain in full (rest from reference TRBV5-4 and TRBJ1-2): ETGVTQSPTHLIKTRGQQVTLRCSSQSGHNTVSWYQQALGQGPQFIFQYYREEENGRGNFPPRFSGLQFPNYSSELNVNALELDDSALYLCASRLTGPASYGYTFGSGTRLTVV.

The chain joins TRBV7-8 to TRBJ2-2, with 10 bases that match TRBD2. The CDR3 has 17 amino acids. The V gene end was trimmed by 1 base and the J gene end by 4 bases; junction bases not matched to a gene: 6. From germline, CDR1 is SGHVS and CDR2 FQNEAQ. The CDR3 bases are TGTGCCAGCAGCTTAGTTTCTAGCGGGAGTTTCACCGGGGAGCTGTTTTTT. This encodes CASSLVSSGSFTGELFF.

This rearrangement joins TRBV5-1 to TRBJ1-6; the D is unclear. Germline V gene sequence: CDR1 SGHRS, CDR2 YFSETQ. CDR3 length equals 15 residues. The ends were cut back, 2 bases at V and 1 base at J, with 7 bases in the middle. CDR3 in DNA: TGCGCCAGCAGCTTCGGGGAGTCCTATAATTCACCCCTCCACTTT. It codes for CASSFGESYNSPLHF.

The rearrangement uses TRBV11-2 and TRBJ1-1; D gene unclear. Germline CDR1 is SGHAT and CDR2 is FQNNGV. The CDR3 spans 14 residues. Trimming stripped 3 bases from V and 6 bases from J, with 14 bases between. The CDR3 region is CASSFTDTQSEAFF. The CDR3 DNA follows: TGTGCCAGCAGCTTCACTGACACCCAGTCTGAAGCTTTCTTT.